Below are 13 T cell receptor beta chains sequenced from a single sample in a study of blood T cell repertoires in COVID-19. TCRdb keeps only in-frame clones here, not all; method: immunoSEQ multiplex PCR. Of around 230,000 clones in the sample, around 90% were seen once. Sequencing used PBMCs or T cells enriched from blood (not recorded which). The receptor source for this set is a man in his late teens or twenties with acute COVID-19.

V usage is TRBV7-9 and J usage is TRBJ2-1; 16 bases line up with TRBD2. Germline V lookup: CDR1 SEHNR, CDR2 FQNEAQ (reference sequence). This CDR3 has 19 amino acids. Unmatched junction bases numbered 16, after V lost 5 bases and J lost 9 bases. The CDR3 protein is CASSPRGLTGLAGGFEQFF. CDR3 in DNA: TGTGCCAGCAGCCCCCGGGGACTGACGGGACTAGCGGGAGGGTTTGAGCAGTTCTTC.

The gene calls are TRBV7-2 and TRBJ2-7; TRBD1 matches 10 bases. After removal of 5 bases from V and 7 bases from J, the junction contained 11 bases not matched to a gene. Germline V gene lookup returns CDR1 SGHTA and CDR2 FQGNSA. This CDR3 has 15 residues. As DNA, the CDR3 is TGTGCCAGCAGCACCACTCGACAGGGGGCGCATGAGCAGTACTTC. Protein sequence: CASSTTRQGAHEQYF. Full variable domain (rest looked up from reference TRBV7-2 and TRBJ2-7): GAGVSQSPSNKVTEKGKDVELRCDPISGHTALYWYRQSLGQGLEFLIYFQGNSAPDKSGLPSDRFSAERTGGSVSTLTIQRTQQEDSAVYLCASSTTRQGAHEQYFGPGTRLTVT.

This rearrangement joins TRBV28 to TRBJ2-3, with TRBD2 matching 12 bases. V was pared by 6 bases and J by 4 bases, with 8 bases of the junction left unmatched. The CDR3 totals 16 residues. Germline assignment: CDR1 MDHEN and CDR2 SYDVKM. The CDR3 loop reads CASRPSLAGGPDTQYF. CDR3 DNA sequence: TGTGCCAGCAGACCCTCCCTAGCGGGAGGGCCAGATACGCAGTATTTT.

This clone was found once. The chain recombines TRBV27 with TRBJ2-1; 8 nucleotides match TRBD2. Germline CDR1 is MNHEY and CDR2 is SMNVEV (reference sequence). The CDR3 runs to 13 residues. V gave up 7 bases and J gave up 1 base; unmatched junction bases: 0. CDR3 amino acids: CASTSGSYNEQFF. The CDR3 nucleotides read TGTGCCAGCACTAGCGGGTCCTACAATGAGCAGTTCTTC.

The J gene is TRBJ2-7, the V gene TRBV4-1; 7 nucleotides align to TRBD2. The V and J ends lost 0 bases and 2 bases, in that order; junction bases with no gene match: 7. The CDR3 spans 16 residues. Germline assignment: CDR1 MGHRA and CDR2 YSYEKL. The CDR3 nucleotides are TGCGCCAGCAGCCAAGAAGGTGCTAGCGGTACCTACGAGCAGTACTTC. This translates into CASSQEGASGTYEQYF.

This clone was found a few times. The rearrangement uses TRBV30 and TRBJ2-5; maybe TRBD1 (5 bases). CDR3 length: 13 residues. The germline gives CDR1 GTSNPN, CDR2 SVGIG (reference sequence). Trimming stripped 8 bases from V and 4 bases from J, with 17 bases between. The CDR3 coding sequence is TGTGCCCTGGCCGGCACCACAGGAGAGACCCAGTACTTC. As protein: CALAGTTGETQYF.

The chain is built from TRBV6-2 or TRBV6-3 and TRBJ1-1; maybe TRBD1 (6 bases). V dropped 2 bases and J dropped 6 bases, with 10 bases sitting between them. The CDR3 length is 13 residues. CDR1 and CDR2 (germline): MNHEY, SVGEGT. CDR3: CASSYGGHSEAFF. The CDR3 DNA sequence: TGTGCCAGCAGTTACGGGGGACATTCTGAAGCTTTCTTT.

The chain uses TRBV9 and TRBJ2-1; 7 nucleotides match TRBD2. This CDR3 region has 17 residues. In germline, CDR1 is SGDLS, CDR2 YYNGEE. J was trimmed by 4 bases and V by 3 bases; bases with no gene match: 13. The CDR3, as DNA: TGTGCCAGCAGCGCAGAAGTCATAGCGGGCGATTACAATGAGCAGTTCTTC. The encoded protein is CASSAEVIAGDYNEQFF.

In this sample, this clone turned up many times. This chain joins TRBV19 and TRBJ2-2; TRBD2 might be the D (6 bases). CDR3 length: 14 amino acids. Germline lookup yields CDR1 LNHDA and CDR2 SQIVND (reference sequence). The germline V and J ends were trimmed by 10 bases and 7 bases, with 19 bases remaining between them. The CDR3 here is CATTSGGLGGELFF. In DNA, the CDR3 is TGTGCCACCACGTCCGGGGGATTGGGCGGGGAGCTGTTTTTT.

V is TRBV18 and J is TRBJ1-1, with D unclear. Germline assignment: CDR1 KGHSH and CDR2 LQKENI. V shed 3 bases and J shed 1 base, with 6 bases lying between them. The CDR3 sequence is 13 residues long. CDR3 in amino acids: CASSPSPNTEAFF. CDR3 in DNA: TGTGCCAGCTCACCGTCTCCGAACACTGAAGCTTTCTTT.

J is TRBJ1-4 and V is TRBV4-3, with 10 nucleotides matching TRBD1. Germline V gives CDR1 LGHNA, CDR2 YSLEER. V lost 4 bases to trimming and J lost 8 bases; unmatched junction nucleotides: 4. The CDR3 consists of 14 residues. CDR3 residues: CASSRDRGGEKLFF. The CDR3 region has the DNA TGCGCCAGCAGCCGGGACAGGGGAGGGGAAAAACTGTTTTTT.

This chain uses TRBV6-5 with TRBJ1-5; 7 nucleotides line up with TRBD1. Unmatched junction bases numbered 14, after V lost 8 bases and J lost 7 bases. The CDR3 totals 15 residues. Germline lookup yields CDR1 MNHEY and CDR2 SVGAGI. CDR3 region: CASGMDRPGKQPQHF. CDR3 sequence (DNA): TGTGCCAGCGGGATGGACAGGCCGGGTAAACAGCCCCAGCATTTT.

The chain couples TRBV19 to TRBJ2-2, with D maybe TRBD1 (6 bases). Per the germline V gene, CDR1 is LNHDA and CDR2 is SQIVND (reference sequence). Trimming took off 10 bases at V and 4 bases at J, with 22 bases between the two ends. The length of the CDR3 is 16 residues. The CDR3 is CATTNPTGRSTGELFF. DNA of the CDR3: TGTGCCACCACAAACCCGACAGGCCGGAGCACCGGGGAGCTGTTTTTT.